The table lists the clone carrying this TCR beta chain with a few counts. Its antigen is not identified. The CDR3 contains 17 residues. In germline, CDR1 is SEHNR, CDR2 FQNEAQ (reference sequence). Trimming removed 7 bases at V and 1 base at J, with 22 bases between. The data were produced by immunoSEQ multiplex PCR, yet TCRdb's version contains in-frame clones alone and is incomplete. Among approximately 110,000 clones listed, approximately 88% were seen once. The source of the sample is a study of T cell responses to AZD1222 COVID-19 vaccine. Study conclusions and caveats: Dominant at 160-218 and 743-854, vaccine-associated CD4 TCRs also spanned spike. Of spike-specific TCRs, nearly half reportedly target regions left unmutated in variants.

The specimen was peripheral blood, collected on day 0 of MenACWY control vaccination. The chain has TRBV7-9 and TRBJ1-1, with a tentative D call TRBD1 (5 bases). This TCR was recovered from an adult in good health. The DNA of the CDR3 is TGTGCCAGCAAACCACGTTCCGGGGCCGTATCGAACACTGAAGCTTTCTTT. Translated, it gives CASKPRSGAVSNTEAFF.